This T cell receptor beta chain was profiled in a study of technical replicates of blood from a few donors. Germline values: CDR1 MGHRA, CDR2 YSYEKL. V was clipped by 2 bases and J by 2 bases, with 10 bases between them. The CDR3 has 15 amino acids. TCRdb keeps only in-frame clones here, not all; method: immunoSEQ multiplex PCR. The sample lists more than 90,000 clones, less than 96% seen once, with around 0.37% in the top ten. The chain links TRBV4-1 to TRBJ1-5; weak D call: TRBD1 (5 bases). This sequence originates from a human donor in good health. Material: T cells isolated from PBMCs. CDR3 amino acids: CASSQQGRGNQPQHF. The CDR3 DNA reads TGCGCCAGCAGCCAACAGGGAAGGGGCAATCAGCCCCAGCATTTT.